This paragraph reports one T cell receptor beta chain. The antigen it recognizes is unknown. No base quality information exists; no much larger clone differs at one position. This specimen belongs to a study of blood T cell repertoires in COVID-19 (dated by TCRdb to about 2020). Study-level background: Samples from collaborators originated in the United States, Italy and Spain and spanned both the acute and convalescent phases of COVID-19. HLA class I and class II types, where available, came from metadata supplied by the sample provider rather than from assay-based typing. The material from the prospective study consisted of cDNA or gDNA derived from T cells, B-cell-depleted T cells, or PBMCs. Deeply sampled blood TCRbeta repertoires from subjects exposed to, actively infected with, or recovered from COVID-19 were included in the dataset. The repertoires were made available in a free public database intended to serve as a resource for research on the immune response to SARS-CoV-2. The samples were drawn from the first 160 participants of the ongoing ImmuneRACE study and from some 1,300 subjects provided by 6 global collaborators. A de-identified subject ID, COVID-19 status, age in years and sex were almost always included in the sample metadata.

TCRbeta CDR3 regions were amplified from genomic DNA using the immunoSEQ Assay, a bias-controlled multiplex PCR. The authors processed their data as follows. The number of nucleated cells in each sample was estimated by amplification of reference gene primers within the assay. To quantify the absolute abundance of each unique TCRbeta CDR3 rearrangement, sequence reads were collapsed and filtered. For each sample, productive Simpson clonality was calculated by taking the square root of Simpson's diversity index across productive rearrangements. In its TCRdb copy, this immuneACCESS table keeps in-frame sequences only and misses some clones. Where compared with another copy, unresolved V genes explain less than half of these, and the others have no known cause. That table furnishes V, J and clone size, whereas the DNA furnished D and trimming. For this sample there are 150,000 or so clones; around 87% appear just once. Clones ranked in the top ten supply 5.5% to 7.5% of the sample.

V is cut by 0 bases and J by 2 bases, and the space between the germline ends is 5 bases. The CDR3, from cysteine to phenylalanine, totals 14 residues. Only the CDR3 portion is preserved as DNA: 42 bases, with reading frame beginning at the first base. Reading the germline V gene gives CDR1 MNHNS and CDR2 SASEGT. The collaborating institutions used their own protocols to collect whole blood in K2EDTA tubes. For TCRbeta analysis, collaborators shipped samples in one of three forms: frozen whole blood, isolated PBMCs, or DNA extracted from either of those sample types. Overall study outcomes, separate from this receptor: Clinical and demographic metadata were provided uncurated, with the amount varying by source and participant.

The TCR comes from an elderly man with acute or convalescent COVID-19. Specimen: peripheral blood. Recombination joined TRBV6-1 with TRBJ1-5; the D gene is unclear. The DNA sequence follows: TGTGCCAGCAGTGAAGCGAGTCGCAATCAGCCCCAGCATTTT. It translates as CASSEASRNQPQHF.